This is a list of T cell receptor beta chains from one sample in a study of blood T cells in healthy people across ages. TCRdb re-derived calls from the 5' RACE reads in MiXCR, one entry per CDR3 protein. The sample lists more than 1,000,000 distinct CDR3 sequences, roughly a quarter seen once, with approximately 0.75% in the top ten. The same data also went into a second study, on T cells of mothers and their children.

Sequences were obtained from blood. The receptors derive from a girl aged 2-10 years in good health. The CDR3 runs from the conserved cysteine through the conserved F or W. Fields, in order: clone size, D gene, J gene, V gene, CDR3 DNA, CDR3 protein. The D gene is left open where the match is weak. Not every row has a clone size; where given, it reads once, few, many or a size class.

clone size: NA; D gene: TRBD1; J gene: TRBJ2-1; V gene: TRBV10-3; CDR3 DNA: TGTGCCATCAGTGCGCCGAGGACAGGGAGACAGTACAATGAGCAGTTCTTC; CDR3 protein: CAISAPRTGRQYNEQFF
clone size: NA; D gene: NA; J gene: TRBJ2-7; V gene: TRBV29-1; CDR3 DNA: TGCAGCGTGGTAAGGCGGGGGACAGGAACTTACGAGCAGTACTTC; CDR3 protein: CSVVRRGTGTYEQYF
clone size: few; D gene: NA; J gene: TRBJ2-2; V gene: TRBV29-1; CDR3 DNA: TGCAGCGTTGTCGGGCACGCGAACACCGGGGAGCTGTTTTTT; CDR3 protein: CSVVGHANTGELFF
clone size: NA; D gene: NA; J gene: TRBJ1-1; V gene: TRBV19; CDR3 DNA: TGTGCCAGTAGTGGACTCAAGACGGTGGACACTGAAGCTTTCTTT; CDR3 protein: CASSGLKTVDTEAFF
clone size: NA; D gene: NA; J gene: TRBJ2-2; V gene: TRBV3-1; CDR3 DNA: TGTGCCAGCAGCTCACACCTAGGCGGGGAGCTGTTTTTT; CDR3 protein: CASSSHLGGELFF
clone size: few; D gene: NA; J gene: TRBJ2-7; V gene: TRBV4-1; CDR3 DNA: TGCGCCAGCAGCCAAGGCCCCCCGCGGGAGCAGTACTTC; CDR3 protein: CASSQGPPREQYF
clone size: few; D gene: NA; J gene: TRBJ2-1; V gene: TRBV27; CDR3 DNA: TGTGCCAGCAGTTTCGACGCTAGCGATGAGCAGTTCTTC; CDR3 protein: CASSFDASDEQFF
clone size: NA; D gene: NA; J gene: TRBJ1-5; V gene: TRBV10-3; CDR3 DNA: TGTGCCATCAGTGGAACGGGCCCCCAACCCCAGCATTTT; CDR3 protein: CAISGTGPQPQHF
clone size: NA; D gene: NA; J gene: TRBJ2-7; V gene: TRBV6-1; CDR3 DNA: TGTGCCAGCAGTGAAGCATTGGGGACACAATACGAGCAGTACTTC; CDR3 protein: CASSEALGTQYEQYF
clone size: NA; D gene: NA; J gene: TRBJ2-7; V gene: TRBV6-1; CDR3 DNA: TGTGCCAGCAGAGCCCTCCTGGGGACGTTAAACTACGAGCAGTACTTC; CDR3 protein: CASRALLGTLNYEQYF
clone size: NA; D gene: NA; J gene: TRBJ2-5; V gene: TRBV4-3; CDR3 DNA: TGCGCCAGCAGCCAAGAAGGGGAAGGACTTAGCGACCAGTACTTC; CDR3 protein: CASSQEGEGLSDQYF
clone size: NA; D gene: NA; J gene: TRBJ1-4; V gene: TRBV2; CDR3 DNA: TGTGCCAGCGTATTCGAAGCGAACTTGGAAAAACTGTTTTTT; CDR3 protein: CASVFEANLEKLFF
clone size: few; D gene: TRBD2; J gene: TRBJ2-1; V gene: TRBV6-2/TRBV6-3; CDR3 DNA: TGTGCCAGCACCCCGACTAGCAGGAATGAGCAGTTCTTC; CDR3 protein: CASTPTSRNEQFF
clone size: NA; D gene: TRBD2; J gene: TRBJ2-1; V gene: TRBV20-1; CDR3 DNA: TGCAGTGCTATTAATGCGGGGGATTACAACAATGAGCAGTTCTTC; CDR3 protein: CSAINAGDYNNEQFF
clone size: few; D gene: TRBD1; J gene: TRBJ1-5; V gene: TRBV24-1; CDR3 DNA: TGTGCCACCAGTGACCTGACAGGGGATCAGCCCCAGCATTTT; CDR3 protein: CATSDLTGDQPQHF
clone size: NA; D gene: NA; J gene: TRBJ2-2; V gene: TRBV7-8; CDR3 DNA: TGTGCCAGCAGCTTAGCGGTCCCTGGGAGGAACCGGGAGCTGTTTTTT; CDR3 protein: CASSLAVPGRNRELFF
clone size: NA; D gene: NA; J gene: TRBJ2-1; V gene: TRBV20-1; CDR3 DNA: TGCAGTGCCTACCGGGACCCCACCTACAATGAGCAGTTCTTC; CDR3 protein: CSAYRDPTYNEQFF